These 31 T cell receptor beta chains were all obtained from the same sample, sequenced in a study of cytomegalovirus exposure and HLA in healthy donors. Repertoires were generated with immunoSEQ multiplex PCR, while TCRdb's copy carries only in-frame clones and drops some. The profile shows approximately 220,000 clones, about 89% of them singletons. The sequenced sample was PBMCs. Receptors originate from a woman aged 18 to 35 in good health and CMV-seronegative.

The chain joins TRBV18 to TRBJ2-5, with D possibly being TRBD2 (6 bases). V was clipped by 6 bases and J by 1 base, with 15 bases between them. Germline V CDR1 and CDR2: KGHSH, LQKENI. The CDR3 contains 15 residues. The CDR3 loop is CASSLEGSSQETQYF. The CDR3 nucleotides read TGTGCCAGCTCCCTGGAGGGGTCCTCCCAAGAGACCCAGTACTTC.

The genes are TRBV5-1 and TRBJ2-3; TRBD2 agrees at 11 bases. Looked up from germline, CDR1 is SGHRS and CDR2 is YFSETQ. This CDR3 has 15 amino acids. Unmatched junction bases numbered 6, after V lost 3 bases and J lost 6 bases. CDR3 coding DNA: TGCGCCAGCAGCTACCGGACTAGCGGGTTTGATACGCAGTATTTT. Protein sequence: CASSYRTSGFDTQYF.

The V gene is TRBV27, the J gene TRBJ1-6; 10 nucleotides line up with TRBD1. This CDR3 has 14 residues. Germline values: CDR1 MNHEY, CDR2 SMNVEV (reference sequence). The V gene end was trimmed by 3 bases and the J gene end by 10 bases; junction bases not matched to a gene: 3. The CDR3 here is CASSFGQGVSPLHF. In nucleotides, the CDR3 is TGTGCCAGCAGTTTTGGACAGGGGGTCTCACCCCTCCACTTT.

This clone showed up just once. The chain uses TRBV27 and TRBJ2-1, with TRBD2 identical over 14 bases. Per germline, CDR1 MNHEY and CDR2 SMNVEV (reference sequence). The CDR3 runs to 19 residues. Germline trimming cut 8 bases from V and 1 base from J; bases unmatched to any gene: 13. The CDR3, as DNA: TGTGCCAGCTTTTCCCCGGGACTAGCGGGAGTTGGGTCCTACAATGAGCAGTTCTTC. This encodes CASFSPGLAGVGSYNEQFF.

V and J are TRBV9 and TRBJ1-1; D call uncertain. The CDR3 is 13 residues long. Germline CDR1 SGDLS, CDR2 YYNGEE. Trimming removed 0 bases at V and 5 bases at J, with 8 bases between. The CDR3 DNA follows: TGTGCCAGCAGCGTAGAATCGAGGACTGAAGCTTTCTTT. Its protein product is CASSVESRTEAFF. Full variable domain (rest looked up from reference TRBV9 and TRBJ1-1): DSGVTQTPKHLITATGQRVTLRCSPRSGDLSVYWYQQSLDQGLQFLIQYYNGEERAKGNILERFSAQQFPDLHSELNLSSLELGDSALYFCASSVESRTEAFFGQGTRLTVV.

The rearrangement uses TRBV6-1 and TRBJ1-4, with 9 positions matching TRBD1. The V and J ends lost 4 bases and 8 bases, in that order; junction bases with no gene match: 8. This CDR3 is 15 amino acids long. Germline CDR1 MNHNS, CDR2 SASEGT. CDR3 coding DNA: TGTGCCAGCAGTGGAAACAGGGGGCATTTCGAAAAACTGTTTTTT. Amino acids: CASSGNRGHFEKLFF.

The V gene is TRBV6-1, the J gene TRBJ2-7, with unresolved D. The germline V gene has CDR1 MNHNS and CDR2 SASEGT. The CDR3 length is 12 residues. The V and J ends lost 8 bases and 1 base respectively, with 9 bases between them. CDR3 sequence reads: CASYRTSYEQYF. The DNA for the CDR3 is TGTGCCAGCTATAGAACTTCCTACGAGCAGTACTTC.

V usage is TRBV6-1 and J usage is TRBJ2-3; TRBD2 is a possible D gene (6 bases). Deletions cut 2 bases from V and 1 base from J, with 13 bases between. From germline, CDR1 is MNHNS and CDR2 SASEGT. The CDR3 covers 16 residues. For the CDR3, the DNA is TGTGCCAGCAGTGAACCCCAGGGCGGGGGCACAGATACGCAGTATTTT. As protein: CASSEPQGGGTDTQYF.

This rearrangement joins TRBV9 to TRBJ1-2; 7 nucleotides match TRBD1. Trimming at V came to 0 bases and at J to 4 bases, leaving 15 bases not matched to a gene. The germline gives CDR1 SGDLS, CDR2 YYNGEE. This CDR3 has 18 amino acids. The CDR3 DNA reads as TGTGCCAGCAGCGTAGAGACCCTACCGGGACAGAAAACCTATGGCTACACCTTC. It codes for CASSVETLPGQKTYGYTF.

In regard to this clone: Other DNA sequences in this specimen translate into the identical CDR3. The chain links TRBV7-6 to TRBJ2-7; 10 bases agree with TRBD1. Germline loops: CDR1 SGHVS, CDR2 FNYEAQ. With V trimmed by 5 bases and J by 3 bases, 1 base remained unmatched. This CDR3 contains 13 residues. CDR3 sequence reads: CASSRDRGYEQYF. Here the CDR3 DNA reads TGTGCCAGCAGCCGGGACAGGGGCTACGAGCAGTACTTC.

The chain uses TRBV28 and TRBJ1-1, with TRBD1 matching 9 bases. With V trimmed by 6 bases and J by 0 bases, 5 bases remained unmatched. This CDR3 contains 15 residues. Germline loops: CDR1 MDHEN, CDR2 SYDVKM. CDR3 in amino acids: CASSPTGGVNTEAFF. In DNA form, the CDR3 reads TGTGCCAGCAGCCCGACAGGGGGGGTGAACACTGAAGCTTTCTTT.

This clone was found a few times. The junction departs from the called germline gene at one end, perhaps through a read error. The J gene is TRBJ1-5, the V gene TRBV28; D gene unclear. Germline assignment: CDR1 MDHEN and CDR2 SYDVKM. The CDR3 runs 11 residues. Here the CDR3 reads CASSSNHPQHF. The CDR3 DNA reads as TGTGCCAGCAGTTCCAATCATCCCCAGCATTTT.

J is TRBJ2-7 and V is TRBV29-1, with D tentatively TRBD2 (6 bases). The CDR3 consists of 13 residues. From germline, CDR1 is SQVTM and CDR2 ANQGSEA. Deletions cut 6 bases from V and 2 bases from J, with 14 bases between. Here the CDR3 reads CSVRRDGAYEQYF. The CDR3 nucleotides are TGCAGCGTCAGGCGGGACGGAGCCTACGAGCAGTACTTC.

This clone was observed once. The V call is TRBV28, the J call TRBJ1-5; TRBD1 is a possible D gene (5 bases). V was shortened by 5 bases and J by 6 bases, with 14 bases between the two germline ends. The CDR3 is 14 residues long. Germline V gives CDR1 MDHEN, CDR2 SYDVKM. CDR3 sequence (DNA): TGTGCCAGCAGTCTGCTCCCCGGGGGTCAGCCCCAGCATTTT. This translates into CASSLLPGGQPQHF.

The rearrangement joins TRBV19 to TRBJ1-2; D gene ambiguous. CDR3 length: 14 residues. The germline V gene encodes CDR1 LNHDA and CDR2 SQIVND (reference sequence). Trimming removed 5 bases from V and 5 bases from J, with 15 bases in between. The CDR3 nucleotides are TGTGCCAGTAGTGAGGGTCTGCGGGGTTATGGCTACACCTTC. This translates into CASSEGLRGYGYTF.

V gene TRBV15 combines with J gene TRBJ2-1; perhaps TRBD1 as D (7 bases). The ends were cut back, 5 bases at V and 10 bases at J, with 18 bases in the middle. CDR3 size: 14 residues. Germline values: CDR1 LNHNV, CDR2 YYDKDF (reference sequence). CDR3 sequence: CATSSGAGGREQFF. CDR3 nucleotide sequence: TGTGCCACCAGCTCGGGCGCAGGGGGGAGGGAGCAGTTCTTC.

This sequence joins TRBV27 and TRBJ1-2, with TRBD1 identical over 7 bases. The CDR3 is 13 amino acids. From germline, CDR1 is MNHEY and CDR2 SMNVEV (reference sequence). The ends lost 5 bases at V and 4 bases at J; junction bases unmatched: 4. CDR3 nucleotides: TGTGCCAGCAGTCCACAGGGGTCCTATGGCTACACCTTC. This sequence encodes CASSPQGSYGYTF.

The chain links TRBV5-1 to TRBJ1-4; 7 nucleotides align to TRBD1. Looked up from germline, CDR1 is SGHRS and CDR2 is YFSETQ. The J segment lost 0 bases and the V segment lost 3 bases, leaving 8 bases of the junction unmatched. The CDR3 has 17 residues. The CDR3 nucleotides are TGCGCCAGCAGCTCTCCGACAGGGTCGGCAACTAATGAAAAACTGTTTTTT. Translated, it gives CASSSPTGSATNEKLFF.

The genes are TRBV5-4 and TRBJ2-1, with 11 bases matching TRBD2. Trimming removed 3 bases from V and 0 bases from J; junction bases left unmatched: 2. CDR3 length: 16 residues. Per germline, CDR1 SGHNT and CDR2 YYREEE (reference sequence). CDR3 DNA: TGTGCCAGCAGCTCAACTAGCGGGAGCTCCTACAATGAGCAGTTCTTC. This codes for CASSSTSGSSYNEQFF.

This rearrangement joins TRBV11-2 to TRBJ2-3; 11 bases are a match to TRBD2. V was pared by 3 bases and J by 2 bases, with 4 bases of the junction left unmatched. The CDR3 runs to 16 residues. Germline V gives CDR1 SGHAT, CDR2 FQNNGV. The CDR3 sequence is CASSFRLAGFTDTQYF. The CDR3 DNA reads TGTGCCAGCAGCTTCCGACTAGCGGGGTTCACAGATACGCAGTATTTT.

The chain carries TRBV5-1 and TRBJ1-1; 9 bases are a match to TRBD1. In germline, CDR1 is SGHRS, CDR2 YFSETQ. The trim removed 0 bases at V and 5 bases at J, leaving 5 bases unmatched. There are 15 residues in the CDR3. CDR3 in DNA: TGCGCCAGCAGCTTGGCCGGGACAGGGTGGACTGAAGCTTTCTTT. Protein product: CASSLAGTGWTEAFF.

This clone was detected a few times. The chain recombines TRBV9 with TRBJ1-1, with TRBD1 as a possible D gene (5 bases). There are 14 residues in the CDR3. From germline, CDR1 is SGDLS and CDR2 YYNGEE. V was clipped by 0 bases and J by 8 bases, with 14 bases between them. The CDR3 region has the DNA TGTGCCAGCAGCGTAGCTGGGTCGGCAGGGGAAGCTTTCTTT. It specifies CASSVAGSAGEAFF. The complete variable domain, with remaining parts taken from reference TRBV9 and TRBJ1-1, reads DSGVTQTPKHLITATGQRVTLRCSPRSGDLSVYWYQQSLDQGLQFLIQYYNGEERAKGNILERFSAQQFPDLHSELNLSSLELGDSALYFCASSVAGSAGEAFFGQGTRLTVV.

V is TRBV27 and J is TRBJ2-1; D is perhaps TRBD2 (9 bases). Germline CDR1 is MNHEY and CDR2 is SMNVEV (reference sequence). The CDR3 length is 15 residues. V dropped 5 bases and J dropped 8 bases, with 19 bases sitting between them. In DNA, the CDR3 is TGTGCCAGCAGTCAGGACAGGGTAGCGGGGGATGAGCAGTTCTTC. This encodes CASSQDRVAGDEQFF.

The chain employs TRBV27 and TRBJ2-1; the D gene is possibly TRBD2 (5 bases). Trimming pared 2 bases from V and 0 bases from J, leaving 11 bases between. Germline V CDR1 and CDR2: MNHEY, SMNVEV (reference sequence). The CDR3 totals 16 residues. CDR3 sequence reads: CASSLPSTRSYNEQFF. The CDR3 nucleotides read TGTGCCAGCAGTTTACCTAGCACCCGCTCCTACAATGAGCAGTTCTTC.

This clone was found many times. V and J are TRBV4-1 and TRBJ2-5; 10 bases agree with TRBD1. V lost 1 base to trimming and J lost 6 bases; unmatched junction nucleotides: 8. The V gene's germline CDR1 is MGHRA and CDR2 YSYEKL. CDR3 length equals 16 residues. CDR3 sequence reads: CASSQARGQGLQTQYF. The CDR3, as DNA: TGCGCCAGCAGCCAAGCAAGGGGACAGGGGTTACAGACCCAGTACTTC.

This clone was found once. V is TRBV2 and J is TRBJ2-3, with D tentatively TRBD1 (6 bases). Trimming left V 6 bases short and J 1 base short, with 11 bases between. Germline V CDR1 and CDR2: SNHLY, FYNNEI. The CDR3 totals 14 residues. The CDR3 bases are TGTGCCAGCAGACAGGGTGGGGGCACAGATACGCAGTATTTT. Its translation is CASRQGGGTDTQYF. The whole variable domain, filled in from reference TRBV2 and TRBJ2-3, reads EPEVTQTPSHQVTQMGQEVILRCVPISNHLYFYWYRQILGQKVEFLVSFYNNEISEKSEIFDDQFSVERPDGSNFTLKIRSTKLEDSAMYFCASRQGGGTDTQYFGPGTRLTVL.

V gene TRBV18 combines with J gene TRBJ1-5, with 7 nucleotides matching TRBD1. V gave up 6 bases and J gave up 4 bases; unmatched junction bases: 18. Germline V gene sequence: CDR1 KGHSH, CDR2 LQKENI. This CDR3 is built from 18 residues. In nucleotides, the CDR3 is TGTGCCAGCTCCCAGACCGGACGGGCCGGGACAGCTAATCAGCCCCAGCATTTT. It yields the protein CASSQTGRAGTANQPQHF.

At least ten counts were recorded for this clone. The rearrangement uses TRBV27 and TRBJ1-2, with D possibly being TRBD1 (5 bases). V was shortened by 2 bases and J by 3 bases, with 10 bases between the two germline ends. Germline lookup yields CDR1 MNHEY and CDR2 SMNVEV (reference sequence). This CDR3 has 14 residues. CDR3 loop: CASSLNGADYGYTF. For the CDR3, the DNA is TGTGCCAGCAGTTTAAATGGGGCCGACTATGGCTACACCTTC.

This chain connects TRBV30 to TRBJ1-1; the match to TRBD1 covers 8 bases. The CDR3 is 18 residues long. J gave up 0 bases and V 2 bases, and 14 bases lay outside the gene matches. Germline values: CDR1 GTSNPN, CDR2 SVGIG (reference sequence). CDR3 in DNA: TGTGCCTGGAGTCGGGTCTCAGGGGGCCGTGCTATGAACACTGAAGCTTTCTTT. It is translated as CAWSRVSGGRAMNTEAFF.

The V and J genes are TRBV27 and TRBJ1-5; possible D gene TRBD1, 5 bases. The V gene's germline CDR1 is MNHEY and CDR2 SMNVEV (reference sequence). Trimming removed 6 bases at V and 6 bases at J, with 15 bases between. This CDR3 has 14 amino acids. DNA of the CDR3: TGTGCCAGCAGGAAGTCAGGGTTGGGTCAGCCCCAGCATTTT. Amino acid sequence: CASRKSGLGQPQHF.

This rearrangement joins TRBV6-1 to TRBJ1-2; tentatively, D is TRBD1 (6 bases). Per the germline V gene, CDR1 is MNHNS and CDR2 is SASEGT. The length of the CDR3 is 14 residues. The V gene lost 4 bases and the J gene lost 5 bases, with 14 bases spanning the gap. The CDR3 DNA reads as TGTGCCAGCAGTGCTGCCGGGACAAGATATGGCTACACCTTC. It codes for CASSAAGTRYGYTF.